Presented here are 13 T cell receptor beta chains from one specimen sequenced in a study of blood T cell repertoires in COVID-19. Repertoires were generated with immunoSEQ multiplex PCR, while TCRdb's copy carries only in-frame clones and drops some. In the table there are approximately 220,000 clones, around 86% of which are singletons. Material: PBMCs or T cells enriched from blood (not recorded which). These receptors came from a woman aged 35 to 49 with acute COVID-19.

This clone appeared once. V and J are TRBV5-8 and TRBJ2-1; the D gene is possibly TRBD2 (5 bases). The CDR3 has 15 residues. Germline CDR1 reads SGHTS; CDR2 reads YDEGEE. V was pared by 5 bases and J by 6 bases, with 18 bases between. DNA for the CDR3: TGTGCCAGCAGTATCTCCCCGGGAACTTTCAATGAGCAGTTCTTC. Translated: CASSISPGTFNEQFF.

This clone appeared a single time. V and J are TRBV9 and TRBJ2-1; 9 positions agree with TRBD2. This CDR3 is 15 amino acids long. CDR1 and CDR2 (germline): SGDLS, YYNGEE. Trimming cost V 4 bases and J 3 bases; bases outside gene matches: 5. The chain's CDR3 is CASSSSSGSYNEQFF. Here the CDR3 DNA reads TGTGCCAGCAGCTCCAGTAGCGGGAGCTACAATGAGCAGTTCTTC.

The chain links TRBV3-1 (or the pseudogene TRBV3-2) to TRBJ2-3; 13 nucleotides match TRBD2. Germline values: CDR1 LGHDT, CDR2 YNNKEL (reference sequence). This CDR3 has 16 residues. The V gene end was trimmed by 4 bases and the J gene end by 4 bases; junction bases not matched to a gene: 5. The CDR3 bases are TGTGCCAGCAGCCCTCGACTAGCGGGAGGACCAGATACGCAGTATTTT. Encoded protein: CASSPRLAGGPDTQYF.

This chain joins TRBV19 and TRBJ2-7; weak D call: TRBD2 (6 bases). This CDR3 spans 13 amino acids. Trimming removed 5 bases at V and 2 bases at J, with 10 bases between. Germline V lookup: CDR1 LNHDA, CDR2 SQIVND (reference sequence). CDR3 sequence reads: CASSVGSPYEQYF. The CDR3 DNA is TGTGCCAGTAGTGTCGGGAGTCCCTACGAGCAGTACTTC.

The V call is TRBV6-2 or TRBV6-3, the J call TRBJ1-5; 9 bases map to TRBD1. The CDR3 is 16 residues long. J was trimmed by 0 bases and V by 6 bases; bases with no gene match: 6. Germline V lookup: CDR1 MNHEY, CDR2 SVGEGT. In DNA, the CDR3 is TGTGCCAGCAGCCTGGACAGGGGATATAGCAATCAGCCCCAGCATTTT. Translated, it gives CASSLDRGYSNQPQHF.

The rearrangement links TRBV5-1 to TRBJ2-1; the match to TRBD2 covers 9 bases. The CDR3 totals 16 residues. Per the germline V gene, CDR1 is SGHRS and CDR2 is YFSETQ. V trimming: 6 bases; J trimming: 7 bases; junction bases outside the gene matches: 14. The CDR3 is CASTPSGSGSRNEQFF. Here the CDR3 DNA reads TGCGCCAGCACTCCCTCGGGTAGCGGGAGTAGGAATGAGCAGTTCTTC. The whole variable domain, filled in from reference TRBV5-1 and TRBJ2-1, reads KAGVTQTPRYLIKTRGQQVTLSCSPISGHRSVSWYQQTPGQGLQFLFEYFSETQRNKGNFPGRFSGRQFSNSRSEMNVSTLELGDSALYLCASTPSGSGSRNEQFFGPGTRLTVL.

V gene TRBV14 combines with J gene TRBJ2-7; D unclear. Germline V CDR1 and CDR2: SGHDN, FVKESK. The CDR3 covers 13 residues. V lost 3 bases to trimming and J lost 5 bases, with 11 bases between them. This CDR3 is CASSHLGPDEQYF. The CDR3 DNA reads TGTGCCAGCAGCCACCTTGGCCCTGACGAGCAGTACTTC.

The chain is built from TRBV4-1 and TRBJ2-1; the match to TRBD2 covers 10 bases. This CDR3 is built from 18 residues. Germline CDR1 reads MGHRA; CDR2 reads YSYEKL. The V segment lost 0 bases and the J segment 2 bases; nucleotides outside the gene matches: 7. CDR3 residues: CASSQDRLAGATYNEQFF. In DNA form, the CDR3 reads TGCGCCAGCAGCCAAGATCGGCTAGCGGGAGCTACCTACAATGAGCAGTTCTTC.

This chain's CDR3 is CASLSRGLTGELFF. For the CDR3, the DNA is TGTGCCAGCTTGTCCCGGGGTCTAACCGGGGAGCTGTTTTTT. V usage is TRBV28 and J usage is TRBJ2-2; possible D gene TRBD2, 5 bases. Germline assignment: CDR1 MDHEN and CDR2 SYDVKM. V was cut by 8 bases and J by 5 bases, with 15 bases left in between. The CDR3 contains 14 residues.

This clone was counted between two and nine times. This chain connects TRBV11-2 to TRBJ1-1; D not certain. From germline, CDR1 is SGHAT and CDR2 FQNNGV. The CDR3 sequence is 14 residues long. Between the trimmed V and J ends, which lost 3 bases and 3 bases, there was a span of 11 bases. The DNA of the CDR3 is TGTGCCAGCAGCTTGCTCGAGGGTCACACTGAAGCTTTCTTT. Translating it yields CASSLLEGHTEAFF.

The chain carries TRBV4-3 and TRBJ2-1, with 7 bases fitting TRBD2. Germline V lookup: CDR1 LGHNA, CDR2 YSLEER. V lost 3 bases to trimming and J lost 0 bases; unmatched junction nucleotides: 8. This CDR3 has 17 residues. CDR3 sequence reads: CASSHAAGRPSYNEQFF. Written as DNA, the CDR3 is TGCGCCAGCAGCCATGCCGCCGGGAGGCCCTCCTACAATGAGCAGTTCTTC.

The chain employs TRBV7-3 and TRBJ2-1; 7 bases are a match to TRBD2. CDR1 and CDR2 (germline): SGHTA, FQGTGA. The CDR3 is 16 amino acids. Trimming cost V 5 bases and J 5 bases; bases outside gene matches: 12. The DNA for the CDR3 is TGTGCCAGCAGCCCACAAGGGTTAGCGGGCCACAATGAGCAGTTCTTC. Translating gives CASSPQGLAGHNEQFF.

The chain has TRBV5-5 and TRBJ2-2; D is ambiguous. In germline, CDR1 is SGHKS, CDR2 YYEKEE (reference sequence). Trimming cost V 0 bases and J 2 bases, with 14 bases left between them. The CDR3 totals 17 residues. CDR3 amino acids: CASSLVAAQTNTGELFF. CDR3 sequence (DNA): TGTGCCAGCAGCTTGGTGGCGGCACAAACTAACACCGGGGAGCTGTTTTTT.